This T cell receptor (beta chain) is from a study of blood T cell repertoires in COVID-19. Assignment of participants to cohorts was predicated upon participant-reported clinical history. Data came from immunoSEQ multiplex PCR; TCRdb stores just in-frame clones and leaves some out. This table has 470,000 or so clones, 87% appearing once. Germline CDR1 and CDR2: SGHNT and YYREEE (reference sequence). The V segment lost 0 bases and the J segment 4 bases; nucleotides outside the gene matches: 2. This CDR3 spans 14 amino acids. What was sequenced was PBMCs or T cells enriched from blood (not recorded which). The receptor was isolated from a woman aged 18-29 years with acute COVID-19. The V gene is TRBV5-4, the J gene TRBJ2-3; 7 bases are shared with TRBD1. The CDR3 region is CASSLERGPDTQYF. The CDR3 DNA reads TGTGCCAGCAGCTTGGAGAGGGGGCCAGATACGCAGTATTTT.